Listed below are T cell receptor beta chains from one sample, sequenced in a study of blood T cell repertoires in COVID-19. Profiling relied on immunoSEQ multiplex PCR, and the TCRdb table lists in-frame clones only, not all of them. The sample consists of approximately 360,000 clones, over 75% of them appearing once. Input material: PBMCs or T cells enriched from blood (not recorded which). All receptors derive from a woman in her 30s with acute COVID-19. CDR3s leave out the opening cysteine and the closing phenylalanine or tryptophan. D genes are given only for firm matches.

TRBV9	TRBD1	TRBJ2-7	ASSPSQTGQYYEQY
TRBV7-9	TRBD1	TRBJ1-1	ASDRAGNTEAF
TRBV21-1	.	TRBJ2-3	ASSLAGLEPSDTQY
TRBV6-5	.	TRBJ1-6	ATLGTNSPLH
TRBV3-1/TRBV3-2	TRBD2	TRBJ2-5	ASSHGPGGETQY
TRBV19	TRBD1	TRBJ1-6	ASSRTGGNSPLH
TRBV6-5	TRBD2	TRBJ2-5	ASSPGGVETQY
TRBV6-2/TRBV6-3	.	TRBJ2-1	ASSPGFYNEQF
TRBV10-1	.	TRBJ2-2	ASSEQNTGELF
TRBV10-3	.	TRBJ2-3	AISEGPNLSDTQY
TRBV9	TRBD1	TRBJ1-1	ASSVGQPNTEAF
TRBV5-1	.	TRBJ1-1	ASSPQGGGMNTEAF
TRBV15	TRBD2	TRBJ2-2	ATSGSLAGGRTGELF
TRBV7-8	TRBD1	TRBJ1-1	ASSPSTGTGYEAF
TRBV2	TRBD1	TRBJ2-1	ASSERGTGAISSYNEQF
TRBV30	.	TRBJ1-2	AWTGRESYGYT
TRBV11-2	.	TRBJ2-6	ASSPPRAGANVLT
TRBV5-6	.	TRBJ1-2	ASNVWGPNYGYT
TRBV29-1	TRBD1	TRBJ1-2	SVGQGADGYT
TRBV9	.	TRBJ2-1	ASSDHTPRRLEGGRLYNEQF
TRBV6-4	.	TRBJ2-2	ASSVPRTATGELF
TRBV6-5	TRBD1	TRBJ2-1	ASSEGAYNEQF
TRBV30	TRBD1	TRBJ1-3	AWSAGDRAANTIY
TRBV7-2	.	TRBJ2-5	ASSKSRETQY
TRBV4-1	.	TRBJ1-4	ASSQTGGIGEKLF